Included here is one T cell receptor beta chain sequence, with context. V lost 10 bases to trimming and J lost 2 bases; unmatched junction nucleotides: 9. CDR3 length: 14 residues. Germline CDR1 SEHNR, CDR2 FQNEAQ (reference sequence). Some clones are missing from TCRdb's copy, which holds only in-frame ones; the method was immunoSEQ multiplex PCR. The repertoire holds 70,000 or so clones, with around 92% as singletons. The record originates from a study of lymphopenia after photon versus proton radiotherapy. The V gene is TRBV7-9, the J gene TRBJ2-3, with 7 nucleotides matching TRBD2. The sequencing here drew on peripheral blood, taken from a patient treated with photon-based radiotherapy. This clonotype was sampled from a woman between 40 and 50 years old with cholangiocarcinoma. The CDR3 sequence is CATQPGGNTDTQYF. DNA of the CDR3: TGTGCCACCCAGCCCGGGGGGAACACAGATACGCAGTATTTT.